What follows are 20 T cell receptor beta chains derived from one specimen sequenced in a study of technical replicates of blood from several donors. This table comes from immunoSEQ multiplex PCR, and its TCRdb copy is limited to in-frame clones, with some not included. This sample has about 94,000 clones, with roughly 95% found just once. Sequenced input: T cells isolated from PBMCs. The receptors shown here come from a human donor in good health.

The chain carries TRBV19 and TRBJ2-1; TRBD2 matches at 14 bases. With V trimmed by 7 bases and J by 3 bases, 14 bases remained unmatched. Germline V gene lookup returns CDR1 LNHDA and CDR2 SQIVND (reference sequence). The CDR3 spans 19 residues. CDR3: CASTQPSGLAGGSYNEQFF. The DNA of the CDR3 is TGTGCCAGTACCCAACCATCCGGACTAGCGGGAGGTAGCTACAATGAGCAGTTCTTC. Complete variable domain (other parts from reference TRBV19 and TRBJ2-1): DGGITQSPKYLFRKEGQNVTLSCEQNLNHDAMYWYRQDPGQGLRLIYYSQIVNDFQKGDIAEGYSVSREKKESFPLTVTSAQKNPTAFYLCASTQPSGLAGGSYNEQFFGPGTRLTVL.

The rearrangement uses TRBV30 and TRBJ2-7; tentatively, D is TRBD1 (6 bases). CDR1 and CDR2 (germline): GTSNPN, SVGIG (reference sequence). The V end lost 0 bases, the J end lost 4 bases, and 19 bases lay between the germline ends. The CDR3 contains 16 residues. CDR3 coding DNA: TGTGCCTGGAGTGTACCCGGGCAGGGGATTGAATACGAGCAGTACTTC. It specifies CAWSVPGQGIEYEQYF.

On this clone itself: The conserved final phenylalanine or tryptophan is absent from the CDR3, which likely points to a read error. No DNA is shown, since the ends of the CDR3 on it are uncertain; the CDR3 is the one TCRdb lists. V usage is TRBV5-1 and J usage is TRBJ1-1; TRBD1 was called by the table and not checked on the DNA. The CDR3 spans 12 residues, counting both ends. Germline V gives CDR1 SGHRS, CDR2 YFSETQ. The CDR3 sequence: CASSLSRGFSIH.

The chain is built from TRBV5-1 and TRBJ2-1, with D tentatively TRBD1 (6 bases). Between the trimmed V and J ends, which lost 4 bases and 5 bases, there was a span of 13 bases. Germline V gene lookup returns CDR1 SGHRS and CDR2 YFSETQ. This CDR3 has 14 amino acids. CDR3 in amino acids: CASSIPGQNNEQFF. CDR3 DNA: TGCGCCAGCAGCATACCGGGACAAAACAATGAGCAGTTCTTC.

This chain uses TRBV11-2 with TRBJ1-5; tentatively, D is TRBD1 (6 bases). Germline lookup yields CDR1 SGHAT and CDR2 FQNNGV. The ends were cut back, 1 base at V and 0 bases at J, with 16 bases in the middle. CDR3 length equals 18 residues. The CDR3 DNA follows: TGTGCCAGCAGCTTAGGCAGGGGCGGCCCCCTTAGCAATCAGCCCCAGCATTTT. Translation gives CASSLGRGGPLSNQPQHF.

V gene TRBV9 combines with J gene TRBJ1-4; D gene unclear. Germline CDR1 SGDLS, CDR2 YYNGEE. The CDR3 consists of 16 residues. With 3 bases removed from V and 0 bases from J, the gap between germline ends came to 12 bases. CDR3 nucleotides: TGTGCCAGCAGCGCCGGAGAGCGGCCAACTAATGAAAAACTGTTTTTT. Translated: CASSAGERPTNEKLFF.

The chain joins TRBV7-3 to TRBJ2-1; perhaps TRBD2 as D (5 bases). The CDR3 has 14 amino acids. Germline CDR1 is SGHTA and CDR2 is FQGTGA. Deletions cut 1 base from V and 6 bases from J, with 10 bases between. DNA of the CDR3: TGTGCCAGCAGCTTAAACGGGATGGCCAATGAGCAGTTCTTC. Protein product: CASSLNGMANEQFF.

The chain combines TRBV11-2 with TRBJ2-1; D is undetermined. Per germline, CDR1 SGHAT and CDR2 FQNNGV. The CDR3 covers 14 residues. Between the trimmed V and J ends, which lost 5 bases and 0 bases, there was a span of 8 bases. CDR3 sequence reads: CASSLTSSYNEQFF. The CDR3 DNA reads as TGTGCCAGCAGCCTCACGAGCTCCTACAATGAGCAGTTCTTC.

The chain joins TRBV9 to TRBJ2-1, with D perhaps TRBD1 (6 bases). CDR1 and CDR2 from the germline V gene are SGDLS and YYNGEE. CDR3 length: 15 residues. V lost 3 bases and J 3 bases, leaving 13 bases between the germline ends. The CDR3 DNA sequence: TGTGCCAGCAGCGCGACGGACAGCTACTACAATGAGCAGTTCTTC. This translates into CASSATDSYYNEQFF.

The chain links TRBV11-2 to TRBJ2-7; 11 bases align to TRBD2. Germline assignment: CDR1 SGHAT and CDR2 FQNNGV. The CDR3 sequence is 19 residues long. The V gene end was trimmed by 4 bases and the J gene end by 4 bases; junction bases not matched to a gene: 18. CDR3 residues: CASSSIHRGNSGRVYEQYF. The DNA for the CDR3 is TGTGCCAGCAGCTCCATACATAGGGGTAATAGCGGGAGGGTTTACGAGCAGTACTTC.

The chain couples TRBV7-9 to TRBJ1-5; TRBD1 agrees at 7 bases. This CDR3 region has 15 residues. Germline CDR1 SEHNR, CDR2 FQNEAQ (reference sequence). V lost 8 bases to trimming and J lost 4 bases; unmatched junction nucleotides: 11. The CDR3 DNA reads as TGTGCCAGCGGGCAGGGGGGTGAATGGAATCAGCCCCAGCATTTT. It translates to CASGQGGEWNQPQHF. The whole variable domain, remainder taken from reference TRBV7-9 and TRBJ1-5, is DTGVSQNPRHKITKRGQNVTFRCDPISEHNRLYWYRQTLGQGPEFLTYFQNEAQLEKSRLLSDRFSAERPKGSFSTLEIQRTEQGDSAMYLCASGQGGEWNQPQHFGDGTRLSIL.

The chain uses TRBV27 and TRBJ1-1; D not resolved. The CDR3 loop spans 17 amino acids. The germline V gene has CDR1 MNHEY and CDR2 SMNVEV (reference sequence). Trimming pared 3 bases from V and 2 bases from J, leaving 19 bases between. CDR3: CASSLGSIFRDNTEAFF. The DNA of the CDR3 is TGTGCCAGCAGTTTGGGGTCGATCTTTCGGGATAACACTGAAGCTTTCTTT.

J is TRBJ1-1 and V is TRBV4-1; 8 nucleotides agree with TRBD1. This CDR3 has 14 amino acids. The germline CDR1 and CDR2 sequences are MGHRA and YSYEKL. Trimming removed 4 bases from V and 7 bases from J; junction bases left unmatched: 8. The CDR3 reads CASSLTSGTGEAFF. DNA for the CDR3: TGCGCCAGCAGCCTCACTTCCGGGACAGGTGAAGCTTTCTTT.

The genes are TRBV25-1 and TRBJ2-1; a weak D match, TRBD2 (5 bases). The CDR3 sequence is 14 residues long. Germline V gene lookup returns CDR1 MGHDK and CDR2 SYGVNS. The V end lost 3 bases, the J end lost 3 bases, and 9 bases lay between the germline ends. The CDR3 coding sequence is TGTGCCAGCAGTGAGGGCGGGTACTACAATGAGCAGTTCTTC. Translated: CASSEGGYYNEQFF.

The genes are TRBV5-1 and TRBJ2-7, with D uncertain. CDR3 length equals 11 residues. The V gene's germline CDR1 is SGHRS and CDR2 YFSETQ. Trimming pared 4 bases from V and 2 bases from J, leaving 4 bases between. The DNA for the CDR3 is TGCGCCAGCAGCGAGGCCTACGAGCAGTACTTC. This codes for CASSEAYEQYF.

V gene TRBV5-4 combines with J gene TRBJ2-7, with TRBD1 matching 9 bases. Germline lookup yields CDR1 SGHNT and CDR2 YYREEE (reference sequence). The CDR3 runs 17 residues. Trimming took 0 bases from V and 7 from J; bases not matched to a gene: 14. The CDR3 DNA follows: TGTGCCAGCAGCTTGGGACAGGGGGGGTTTGGGGCAGGAGAGCAGTACTTC. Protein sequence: CASSLGQGGFGAGEQYF.

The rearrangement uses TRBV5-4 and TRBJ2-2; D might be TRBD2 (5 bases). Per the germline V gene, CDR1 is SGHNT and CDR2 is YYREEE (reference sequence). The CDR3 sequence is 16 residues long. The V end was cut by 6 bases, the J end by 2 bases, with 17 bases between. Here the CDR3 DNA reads TGTGCCAGCACCTCCGTGAGCGGATTTAACACCGGGGAGCTGTTTTTT. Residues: CASTSVSGFNTGELFF.

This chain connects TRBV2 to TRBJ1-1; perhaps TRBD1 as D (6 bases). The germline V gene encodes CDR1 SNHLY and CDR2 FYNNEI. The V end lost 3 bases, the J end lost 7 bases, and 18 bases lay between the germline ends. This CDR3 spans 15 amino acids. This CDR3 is CASSEQGLIVDEAFF. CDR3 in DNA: TGTGCCAGCAGTGAGCAGGGGCTTATTGTTGATGAAGCTTTCTTT.

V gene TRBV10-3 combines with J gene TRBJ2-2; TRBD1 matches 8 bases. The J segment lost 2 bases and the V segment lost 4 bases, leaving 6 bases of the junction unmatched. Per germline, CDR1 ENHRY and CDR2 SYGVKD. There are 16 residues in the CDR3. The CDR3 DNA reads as TGTGCCATCAGTGGGACAGGGTCCCTCAACACCGGGGAGCTGTTTTTT. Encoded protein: CAISGTGSLNTGELFF.

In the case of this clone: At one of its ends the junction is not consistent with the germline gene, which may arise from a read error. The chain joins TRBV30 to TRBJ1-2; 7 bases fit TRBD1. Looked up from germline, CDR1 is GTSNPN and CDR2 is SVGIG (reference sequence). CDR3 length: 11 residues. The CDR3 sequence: CAWSPQGKSSF. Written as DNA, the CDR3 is TGTGCCTGGAGCCCACAGGGGAAGTCGTCCTTC.